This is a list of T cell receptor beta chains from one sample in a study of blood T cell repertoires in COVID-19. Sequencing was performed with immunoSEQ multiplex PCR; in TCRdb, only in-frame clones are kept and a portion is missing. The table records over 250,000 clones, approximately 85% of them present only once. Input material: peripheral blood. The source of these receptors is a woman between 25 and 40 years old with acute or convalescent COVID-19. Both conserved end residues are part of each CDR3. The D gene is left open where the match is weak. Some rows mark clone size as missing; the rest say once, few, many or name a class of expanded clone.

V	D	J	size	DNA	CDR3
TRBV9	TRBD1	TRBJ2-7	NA	TGTGCCAGCAGCCCGGGACAGGGGAATATCTACGAGCAGTACTTC	CASSPGQGNIYEQYF
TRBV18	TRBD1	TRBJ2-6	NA	TGTGCCAGCTCACCACAAACAGGGGGCTCTGGGGCCAACGTCCTGACTTTC	CASSPQTGGSGANVLTF
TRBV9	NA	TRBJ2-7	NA	TGTGCCAGCAGCGCCGCGGGTGGCTACGAGCAGTACTTC	CASSAAGGYEQYF
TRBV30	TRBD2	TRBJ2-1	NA	TGTGCCTGGGGGAGCGGGAACCACTACAATGAGCAGTTCTTC	CAWGSGNHYNEQFF
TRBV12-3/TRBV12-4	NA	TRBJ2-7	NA	TGTGCCAGCAGTTTAAACCGGTTCCTCGAGCAGTACTTC	CASSLNRFLEQYF
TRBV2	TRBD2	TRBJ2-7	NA	TGTGCCAGCAGTGGGGGACTAGCGGGATTCTACGAGCAGTACTTC	CASSGGLAGFYEQYF
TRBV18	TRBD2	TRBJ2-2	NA	TGTGCCAGCTCACCAAAGACTAGCGGGAGTCCCGGGGAGCTGTTTTTT	CASSPKTSGSPGELFF
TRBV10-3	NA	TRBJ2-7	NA	TGTGCCATCGCGGGCCTCTCCTACGAGCAGTACTTC	CAIAGLSYEQYF
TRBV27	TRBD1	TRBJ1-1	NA	TGTGCCAGCAGTTTAGGCTCGGGGACAGGGTATCTTACTGAAGCTTTCTTT	CASSLGSGTGYLTEAFF
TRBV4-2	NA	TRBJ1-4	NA	TGTGCCAGCAGCCAATCGACAGGCCAGAATGAAAAACTGTTTTTT	CASSQSTGQNEKLFF
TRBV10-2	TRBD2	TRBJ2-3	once	TGCGCCAGCAGTGTAGCGGGACTTACAGATACGCAGTATTTT	CASSVAGLTDTQYF
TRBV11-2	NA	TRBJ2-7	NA	TGTGCCAGCAGCTTAGAGAGGGCAAACGAGCAGTACTTC	CASSLERANEQYF
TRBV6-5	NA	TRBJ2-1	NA	TGTGCCAGCAGTTACTCTGGCCTAGCGTCAAATGAGCAGTTCTTC	CASSYSGLASNEQFF
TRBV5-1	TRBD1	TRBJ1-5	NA	TGCGCCAGCAGCTTGGCAGGGGGCTACAATCAGCCCCAGCATTTT	CASSLAGGYNQPQHF
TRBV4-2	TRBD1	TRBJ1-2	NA	TGTGCCAGCAGCCAACCCTCCGGGACAGACTATGGCTACACCTTC	CASSQPSGTDYGYTF
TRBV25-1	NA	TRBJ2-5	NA	TGTGCCAGCGGAGTAGAAGAGACCCAGTACTTC	CASGVEETQYF
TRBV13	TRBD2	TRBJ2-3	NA	TGTGCCAGCAGCTTAGGCCCTCCACTAGCGGGAGGCCAAGATACGCAGTATTTT	CASSLGPPLAGGQDTQYF
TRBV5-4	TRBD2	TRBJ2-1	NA	TGTGCCAGCAGCCCCTCTAGCGGACTTGCCTCCTACAATGAGCAGTTCTTC	CASSPSSGLASYNEQFF
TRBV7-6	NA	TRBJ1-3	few	TGTGCCAGCGCGGCGGGGGACCACGACTCTGGAAACACCATATATTTT	CASAAGDHDSGNTIYF
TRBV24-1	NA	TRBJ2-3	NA	TGTGCCACCAGTGAACCTGATATAGCAGATACGCAGTATTTT	CATSEPDIADTQYF
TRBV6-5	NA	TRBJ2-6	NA	TGTGCCAGCAGTTACCAGGATCCGGCTGGGGCCAACGTCCTGACTTTC	CASSYQDPAGANVLTF
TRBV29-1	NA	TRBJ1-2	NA	TGCAGCGCCAGGGTAGAGAATGGCTACACCTTC	CSARVENGYTF
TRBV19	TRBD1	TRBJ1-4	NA	TGTGCCAGTAGTTCGACAGGGGGCGTTGAAAAACTGTTTTTT	CASSSTGGVEKLFF
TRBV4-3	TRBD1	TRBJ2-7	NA	TGCGCCAGCAGCCAAACGGGACAGGGGAATCACGAGCAGTACTTC	CASSQTGQGNHEQYF
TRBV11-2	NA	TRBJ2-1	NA	TGTGCCAGCAGCCCAACTACCGGGACTGGGAACAATGAGCAGTTCTTC	CASSPTTGTGNNEQFF
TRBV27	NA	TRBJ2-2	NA	TGTGCCAGCAGTTTATTTCGAGTCTCGAACACCGGGGAGCTGTTTTTT	CASSLFRVSNTGELFF
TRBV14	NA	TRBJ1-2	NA	TGTGCCAGCAGCCAACCGCAGGGGCTCGGCTACACCTTC	CASSQPQGLGYTF
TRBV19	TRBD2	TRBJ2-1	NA	TGTGCCAGTAGAAAGCGGGAGTACAATGAGCAGTTCTTC	CASRKREYNEQFF
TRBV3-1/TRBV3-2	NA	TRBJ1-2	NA	TGTGCCAGCAGCCCTGGACAGATTAACTATGGCTACACCTTC	CASSPGQINYGYTF
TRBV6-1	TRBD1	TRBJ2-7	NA	TGTGCCAGCAGTGAAGGTACGAGACAGGGGGCCTACGAGCAGTACTTC	CASSEGTRQGAYEQYF
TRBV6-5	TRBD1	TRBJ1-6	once	TGTGCCAGCACTTGGGACAGGGCTTCACCCCTCCACTTT	CASTWDRASPLHF
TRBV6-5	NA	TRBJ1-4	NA	TGTGCCAGCAGCAAGGACAGTCCGTGGGAAAAACTGTTTTTT	CASSKDSPWEKLFF
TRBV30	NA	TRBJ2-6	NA	TGTGCCTGGAGCTCCTCAGGGGTTGGGGCCAACGTCCTGACTTTC	CAWSSSGVGANVLTF
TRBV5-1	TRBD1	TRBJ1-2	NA	TGCGCCAGCAGCCGGACAGGGTACGATGGCTACACCTTC	CASSRTGYDGYTF
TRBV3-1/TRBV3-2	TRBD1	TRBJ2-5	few	TGTGCCAGCAGCCCGGCCCAACAGGGGGCTCGGGAGACCCAGTACTTC	CASSPAQQGARETQYF
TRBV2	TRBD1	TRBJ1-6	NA	TGTGCCAGAGGAGGACAGGGGGATTCACCCCTCCACTTT	CARGGQGDSPLHF
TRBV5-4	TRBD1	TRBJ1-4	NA	TGTGCCAGCAGCGGCGGTTCCCGGACAGGGAATGAAAAACTGTTTTTT	CASSGGSRTGNEKLFF
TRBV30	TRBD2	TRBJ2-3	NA	TGTGCCTGGAGTGTAGCGGGAGTGGGTTATACGCAGTATTTT	CAWSVAGVGYTQYF
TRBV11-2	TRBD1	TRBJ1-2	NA	TGTGCCAGCAGCAGGACAGGGGGCGACTATGGCTACACCTTC	CASSRTGGDYGYTF
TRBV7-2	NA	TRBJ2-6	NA	TGTGCCAGCAGCTTACGGCTAACGAACAGACCTGGGGCCAACGTCCTGACTTTC	CASSLRLTNRPGANVLTF
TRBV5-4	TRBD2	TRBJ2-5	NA	TGTGCCAGCAGCTTGGATTTGGGCGGGAGGGCCGCTTCGGAGACCCAGTACTTC	CASSLDLGGRAASETQYF
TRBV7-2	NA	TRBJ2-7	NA	TGTGCCAGCAGCCTCGAGTGGTGGGAGCAGTACTTC	CASSLEWWEQYF
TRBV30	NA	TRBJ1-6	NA	TGTGCCTGGACACCGGGAGATAATTCACCCCTCCACTTT	CAWTPGDNSPLHF
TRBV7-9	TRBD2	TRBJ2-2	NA	TGTGCCAGCAGCTTAGTGTTAGCGGGGAACACCGGGGAGCTGTTTTTT	CASSLVLAGNTGELFF
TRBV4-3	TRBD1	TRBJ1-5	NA	TGCGCCAGCAGCCAAGAGGGGCAGGGGGGTCAGCCCCAGCATTTT	CASSQEGQGGQPQHF
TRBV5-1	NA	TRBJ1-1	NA	TGCGCCAGCAGCTCTCAGGGGCCCAAGGAAGCTTTCTTT	CASSSQGPKEAFF
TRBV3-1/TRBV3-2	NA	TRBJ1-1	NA	TGTGCCAGCAGCTATTGGGGGGGTAACGCGGACACTGAAGCTTTCTTT	CASSYWGGNADTEAFF
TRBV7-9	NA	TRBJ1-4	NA	TGTGCCAGCAGCTTAGATCGGGCAACTAATGAAAAACTGTTTTTT	CASSLDRATNEKLFF
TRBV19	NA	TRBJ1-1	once	TGTGCCAGTTGGGAGATTGGGAACACTGAAGCTTTCTTT	CASWEIGNTEAFF
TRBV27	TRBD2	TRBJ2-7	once	TGTGCCAGCAGTTTATTGGGGACTAGCGGGATGATTGAGGAGCAGTACTTC	CASSLLGTSGMIEEQYF
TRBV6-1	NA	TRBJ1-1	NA	TGTGCCAGCAGTGAAGAGAGTCTCTTGAACACTGAAGCTTTCTTT	CASSEESLLNTEAFF
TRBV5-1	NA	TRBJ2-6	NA	TGCGCCAGCAGCTTGATCGTGGGGGGTGGCTCTGGGGCCAACGTCCTGACTTTC	CASSLIVGGGSGANVLTF
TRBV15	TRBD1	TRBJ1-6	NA	TGTGCCACCAGCAGCCAGGGGGCAGGGAATTCACCCCTCCACTTT	CATSSQGAGNSPLHF
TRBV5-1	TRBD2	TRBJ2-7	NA	TGCGCCAGCAGCTCGGCCCAAGGCGGGAGGGCCCAAAGCGAGCAGTACTTC	CASSSAQGGRAQSEQYF
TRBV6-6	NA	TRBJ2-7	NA	TGTGCCAGCAGTACACTCCCGCTAGCGACTACCTACGAGCAGTACTTC	CASSTLPLATTYEQYF